Listed here is a single T cell receptor (beta chain). This CDR3 has 15 amino acids. The junction had 6 bases not matched to a gene; V was cut back by 0 bases and J by 6 bases. Per germline, CDR1 SNHLY and CDR2 FYNNEI. In the authors' methods: Estimation of nucleated cell counts relied on the amplification of reference gene primers. Measured with immunoSEQ multiplex PCR; TCRdb has only the in-frame clones, and not every one. That table furnishes V, J and clone size, whereas the DNA furnished D and trimming. The sample holds some 13,000 clones, around 88% seen once. The data belong to a study of blood T cell repertoires in COVID-19. Study at large: Some COVID-19 samples were acute and others convalescent; all came from the United States, Italy and Spain. PBMCs, B-cell-depleted T cells, or T cells were the source of the cDNA or gDNA that made up the material.

The specimen sequenced was peripheral blood. The chain carries TRBV2 and TRBJ1-2; 8 positions match TRBD1. The receptor's source is a man aged 80 or over with acute or convalescent COVID-19. The CDR3 DNA reads TGTGCCAGCAGTGAAGCGGCCAGGGGGCTTAATGGCTACACCTTC. It translates to CASSEAARGLNGYTF.